The 16 T cell receptor beta chains below come from one sample, sequenced in a study of blood T cell repertoires in COVID-19. Clones were read by immunoSEQ multiplex PCR, and TCRdb kept only the in-frame ones, dropping some. Among approximately 100,000 clones listed, about 90% were seen once. Input material: peripheral blood. All receptors derive from a human donor in a cohort sampled during active COVID-19.

This clone is a singleton in its sample. The rearrangement links TRBV30 to TRBJ1-4; D is ambiguous. The CDR3 runs to 15 residues. Germline CDR1 GTSNPN, CDR2 SVGIG (reference sequence). Trimming shortened V by 3 bases and J by 0 bases, and 11 bases separated the two germline ends. CDR3 coding DNA: TGTGCCTGGAGCCCCCATTTTGCAACTAATGAAAAACTGTTTTTT. As protein: CAWSPHFATNEKLFF. Filled out from reference TRBV30 and TRBJ1-4, the complete variable domain reads SQTIHQWPATLVQPVGSPLSLECTVEGTSNPNLYWYRQAAGRGLQLLFYSVGIGQISSEVPQNLSASRPQDRQFILSSKKLLLSDSGFYLCAWSPHFATNEKLFFGSGTQLSVL.

This sequence joins TRBV10-2 and TRBJ1-3, with unresolved D. From germline, CDR1 is WSHSY and CDR2 SAAADI. The V end lost 3 bases, the J end lost 0 bases, and 12 bases lay between the germline ends. The CDR3 spans 16 residues. The CDR3, as DNA: TGCGCCAGCAGTGAAAGGACTGATGCCTCTGGAAACACCATATATTTT. It encodes CASSERTDASGNTIYF.

The chain recombines TRBV6-1 with TRBJ1-6; D might be TRBD1 (5 bases). This CDR3 spans 18 amino acids. Trimming removed 3 bases at V and 3 bases at J, with 18 bases between. Germline CDR1 reads MNHNS; CDR2 reads SASEGT. The DNA for the CDR3 is TGTGCCAGCAGTGACCTGACGGGGGGAATAGGCTATAATTCACCCCTCCACTTT. As protein: CASSDLTGGIGYNSPLHF.

This clone was seen a single time. The sample contains more than one DNA sequence encoding this CDR3. The rearrangement links TRBV6-6 to TRBJ1-2; 7 bases agree with TRBD1. This CDR3 has 13 residues. J was trimmed by 3 bases and V by 5 bases; bases with no gene match: 3. Germline V gives CDR1 MNHNY, CDR2 SVGAGI (reference sequence). CDR3 DNA: TGTGCCAGCAGTCCCACAGGGGACTATGGCTACACCTTC. Translated: CASSPTGDYGYTF.

V usage is TRBV5-1 and J usage is TRBJ2-5; a possible D gene is TRBD2 (6 bases). V was shortened by 2 bases and J by 1 base, with 12 bases between the two germline ends. The germline V gene encodes CDR1 SGHRS and CDR2 YFSETQ. The CDR3 extends over 15 amino acids. CDR3 region: CASSLGGTLQETQYF. CDR3 in DNA: TGCGCCAGCAGCTTAGGAGGGACCCTCCAAGAGACCCAGTACTTC.

This chain links TRBV4-1 with TRBJ1-2, with D hard to call. V was pared by 2 bases and J by 6 bases, with 13 bases between. Germline assignment: CDR1 MGHRA and CDR2 YSYEKL. The CDR3 extends over 14 amino acids. DNA of the CDR3: TGCGCCAGCAGCCAAAAATTGGGCAACAATGGCTACACCTTC. It is translated as CASSQKLGNNGYTF.

The CDR3 sequence: CASVQRGTLIRAFF. The CDR3 DNA reads as TGTGCTAGTGTCCAGAGGGGGACGCTCATCAGAGCTTTCTTT. The rearrangement links TRBV12-5 to TRBJ1-1; D is possibly TRBD1 (6 bases). CDR3 length: 14 amino acids. Trimming cost V 7 bases and J 10 bases, with 22 bases left between them. Germline CDR1 is LGHNT and CDR2 is FRNRAP.

The chain recombines TRBV21-1 with TRBJ2-1; the table names TRBD1, a call not compared with the DNA. TRBV21-1 is given as a pseudogene. The CDR3 runs 18 residues. CDR3 sequence reads: CASSKGGQGRVDNNEQFF. The CDR3 coding sequence is TGTGCCAGCAGCAAAGGGGGACAGGGGAGGGTGGATAACAATGAGCAGTTCTTC.

Worth noting for this clone: Other DNA variants within this sample encode the same CDR3. CDR3 nucleotides: TGTGCCAGCAGCTTAGGGGCAGGGTTTTACACCGGGGAGCTGTTTTTT. Translated: CASSLGAGFYTGELFF. The rearrangement joins TRBV7-9 to TRBJ2-2, with D possibly TRBD1 on 5 matching bases. V gave up 1 base and J gave up 3 bases, with 12 bases separating them. This CDR3 comprises 16 residues. Per germline, CDR1 SEHNR and CDR2 FQNEAQ (reference sequence).

This chain connects TRBV19 to TRBJ2-4; weak D call: TRBD2 (6 bases). CDR3 size: 15 residues. Germline CDR1 is LNHDA and CDR2 is SQIVND (reference sequence). Trimming left V 3 bases short and J 1 base short, with 10 bases between. CDR3 protein: CASSITGVAKNIQYF. For the CDR3, the DNA is TGTGCCAGTAGTATTACGGGGGTCGCCAAAAACATTCAGTACTTC.

The chain couples TRBV28 to TRBJ1-2; tentatively, D is TRBD1 (6 bases). Germline-derived CDR1 and CDR2 are MDHEN and SYDVKM. Deletions cut 1 base from V and 8 bases from J, with 14 bases between. The CDR3 is made up of 14 amino acids. The CDR3 loop reads CASSLLGGSGGYTF. In DNA, the CDR3 is TGTGCCAGCAGTTTATTAGGGGGTTCGGGAGGCTACACCTTC.

The genes are TRBV23-1 and TRBJ1-2; 7 bases match TRBD1. TRBV23-1 is given ORF status, its function remaining uncertain. The ends lost 2 bases at V and 3 bases at J; junction bases unmatched: 9. CDR3 length: 16 amino acids. CDR3 in amino acids: CASSQPGQTQHYGYTF. Here the CDR3 DNA reads TGCGCCAGCAGTCAACCGGGACAGACTCAGCACTATGGCTACACCTTC.

This clone was recorded once. The chain is built from TRBV11-2 and TRBJ2-2; 8 bases are a match to TRBD1. The CDR3 is made up of 14 amino acids. Losses at the gene ends were 3 bases for V and 6 bases for J; bases not matched to a gene: 3. Germline lookup yields CDR1 SGHAT and CDR2 FQNNGV. CDR3 coding DNA: TGTGCCAGCAGCTTGGACAGGGCGCCCGGGGAGCTGTTTTTT. Its protein is CASSLDRAPGELFF.

CDR3 region: CASSRGQVAYTF. DNA of the CDR3: TGTGCCAGCAGTAGGGGACAGGTAGCCTACACCTTC. The rearrangement links TRBV6-2 or TRBV6-3 to TRBJ1-2; TRBD1 agrees at 8 bases. Germline CDR1 MNHEY, CDR2 SVGEGT. The V and J ends lost 5 bases and 10 bases, in that order; junction bases with no gene match: 6. This CDR3 spans 12 amino acids.

This CDR3 is CASSLVGTGPTDTQYF. The CDR3 DNA is TGTGCCAGCAGCTTAGTAGGGACAGGGCCGACAGATACGCAGTATTTT. The chain uses TRBV7-2 and TRBJ2-3; 9 bases fit TRBD1. The CDR3 has 16 amino acids. Germline assignment: CDR1 SGHTA and CDR2 FQGNSA. Germline trimming cut 1 base from V and 3 bases from J; bases unmatched to any gene: 5.

This clone was counted once. The genes are TRBV15 and TRBJ2-1; 13 nucleotides match TRBD2. The ends lost 3 bases at V and 2 bases at J; junction bases unmatched: 7. CDR1 is LNHNV, CDR2 YYDKDF, per germline (reference sequence). CDR3 length equals 18 residues. This CDR3 reads CATSRPPGTSGTYNEQFF. The DNA for the CDR3 is TGTGCCACCAGCAGGCCCCCCGGGACTAGCGGGACCTACAATGAGCAGTTCTTC.